This is a list of T cell receptor beta chains from one sample in a study of blood T cell repertoires in COVID-19. Measured with immunoSEQ multiplex PCR; TCRdb has only the in-frame clones, and not every one. The sample lists about 94,000 clones, roughly four fifths occurring once. The specimen sequenced was peripheral blood. Receptors originate from a man aged 55 to 69 with acute or convalescent COVID-19. Each CDR3 is given without its conserved first and last residue. A clone size is listed for some rows: how often the clone was seen (once, few, many), or a class if it is expanded.

clone_size v_call cdr3_aa
once TRBV6-1 ASSETAGGNQPQH
once TRBV7-9 AIPSAEGALFSYT
. TRBV12-3/TRBV12-4 AIAGRHGYT
. TRBV5-6 ASSFNRGMNTEAF
. TRBV6-5 ASSYSQGLNTEAF
. TRBV9 ASSVAGDGSPLH
few TRBV6-5 ATWDRGLGNTIY
once TRBV6-5 AAVGTVYGYT
. TRBV6-2/TRBV6-3 ASSPGQGNEQY
. TRBV19 ASSVVAGASTDTQY
once TRBV5-6 ASSLDPGDGYT
. TRBV12-3/TRBV12-4 ASSQFLGSGYT
. TRBV4-1 ASSPARGDSNQPQH